A single TCR beta chain is shown here with its context. Its binding antigen is unknown. The junction does not match germline at one end; this may be a read error. As encoded in the germline V gene, CDR1 is MDHEN while CDR2 is SYDVKM. Including cysteine and phenylalanine, the CDR3 has 16 amino acids. Kept here is only the CDR3 DNA, which spans 48 bases and is read in frame from base 1. The library was built by means of multiplex PCR. Sequencing took place on an Illumina HiSeq 2500. TCRbeta libraries were constructed through three rounds of nested PCR with primers (Table S4) according to protocols adapted from ARM-PCR. PCR products of 200-500 bp were gel-excised and purified with the QIAquick gel extraction kit before sequencing. The paper's processing steps were these. Trimmomatic was used to clean the reads, FLASH merged the cleaned reads into complete CDR3 sequences, and MiTCR assigned the sequences to V(D)J germline segments. Clonal diversity was computed as the inverse Simpson's index with VDJtools. A read counted as productive if the sequence was in-frame and lacked a premature stop codon. The public reads were reprocessed in TCRdb via fastp at Q25 and MiXCR, keeping in-frame beta chains. All rows with the same CDR3 protein become a single entry with the most common DNA and genes. The V and J calls follow TCRdb's processing rather than the paper's. Across this sample there are about 110,000 distinct CDR3 sequences, with about 80% seen only once. The ten biggest clones cover approximately 22% of the sample.

This record belongs to a study of tumor and adjacent non-tumor tissue in lung cancer (dated by TCRdb to the late 2010s). Regarding the study in general: Of the cohort, eleven to twelve patients had adenocarcinoma, 2 had squamous cell carcinoma and 1 had small cell lung cancer. Ages among the 15 or so patients ranged from about 31 to 85 years, there were 10 men and 5 women, and disease was at TNM stage I to III. Sequencing generated a total of approximately 130 million productive TCRbeta reads, averaging about 4.2 million reads per sample. The study compared bulk TCRbeta repertoires from lung tumor tissue and matched distant non-tumor lung tissue of around 14 lung cancer patients. TCRbeta CDR3 sequencing was performed on a few dozen paired specimens, with one tumor sample and one normal lung sample collected per patient. General conclusions and limits of the study: A significantly larger cumulative share of the repertoire was made up by the top 100 clones in normal lung than in tumor tissue. Significantly higher TCR diversity (inverse Simpson) was observed in tumor tissue than in normal lung tissue (around 450 vs 150, P = 0.0075, Mann-Whitney U test). Younger patients had significantly higher TCR diversity, and higher tumor TCR diversity was associated with shorter overall and disease-free survival. The sequencing platform is not named in the methods, and unique molecular identifiers are not mentioned. Because peripheral blood was not sequenced, the blood TCRbeta repertoires of the lung cancer patients in the study went unexamined. With only around 16 patients in the cohort, the authors noted that larger samples and more detailed clinical data are needed.

RNA was isolated from bulk unsorted tissue, and RNA quality was assessed with a NanoDrop ND-1000 and an Agilent 2100. Newly diagnosed lung cancer patients without prior chemotherapy who had been admitted for thoracic surgery in China between August and November 2014 were enrolled as donors. Anyone who had undergone radiotherapy or chemotherapy before, or who had another cancer at the same time, was left out of the study. Surgical tissue pieces of roughly 1-2.2 cm3 were preserved in RNAlater solution and stored at -80 °C until use. The sequenced material came from lung tumor tissue. The chain is assembled from TRBV28 and TRBJ1-5, and TRBD1 aligns with 10 junction nucleotides. This clonotype originated in an older man with non-small cell lung cancer. The sequenced DNA is TGTGTCAGCAGTTTAGGGACAGGGGTCGAGGGGCAGCCCCAGCATTTT. The encoded protein is CVSSLGTGVEGQPQHF.